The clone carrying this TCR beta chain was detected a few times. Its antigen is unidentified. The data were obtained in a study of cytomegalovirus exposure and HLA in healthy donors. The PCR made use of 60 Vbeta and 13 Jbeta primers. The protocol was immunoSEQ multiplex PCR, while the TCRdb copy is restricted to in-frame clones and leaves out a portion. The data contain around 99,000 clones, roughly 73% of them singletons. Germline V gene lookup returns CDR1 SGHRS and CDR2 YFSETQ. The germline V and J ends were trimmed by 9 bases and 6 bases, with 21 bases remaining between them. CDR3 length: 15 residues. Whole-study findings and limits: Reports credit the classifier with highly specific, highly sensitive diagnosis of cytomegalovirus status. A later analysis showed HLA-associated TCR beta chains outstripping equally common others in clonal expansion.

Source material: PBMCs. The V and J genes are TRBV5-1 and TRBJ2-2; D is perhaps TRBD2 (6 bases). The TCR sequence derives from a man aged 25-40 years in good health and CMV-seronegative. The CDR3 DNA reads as TGCGCCACCCAAGCTTCCGGGACTTCATCCGGGGAGCTGTTTTTT. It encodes CATQASGTSSGELFF.